The 21 T cell receptor beta chains listed next were all sequenced from one sample in a study of T cell responses to AZD1222 COVID-19 vaccine. Produced via immunoSEQ multiplex PCR; TCRdb's table is partial and in-frame only. The table has about 140,000 clones, roughly 92% seen once; the top ten hold just over 5%. The input for sequencing was peripheral blood, taken on day 0 of AZD1222 vaccination. The receptors derive from an adult in good health.

This clone occurred a few times. This rearrangement joins TRBV7-8 to TRBJ2-2; 12 bases fit TRBD2. Germline loops: CDR1 SGHVS, CDR2 FQNEAQ. The CDR3 contains 16 residues. V shed 4 bases, J shed 7 bases, and the junction held 7 bases outside the gene matches. The CDR3 nucleotides are TGTGCCAGCAGCTCTCGACTAGCGGGAGTCGGCGGGGAGCTGTTTTTT. It codes for CASSSRLAGVGGELFF.

The V call is TRBV5-5, the J call TRBJ1-3; TRBD1 matches 11 bases. This CDR3 is 18 amino acids long. The ends lost 4 bases at V and 3 bases at J; junction bases unmatched: 12. Germline V lookup: CDR1 SGHKS, CDR2 YYEKEE (reference sequence). CDR3 bases: TGTGCCAGCAGCACAGGACAGGGGGCCAGTATCCGTGGAAACACCATATATTTT. It is translated as CASSTGQGASIRGNTIYF.

The chain is built from TRBV12-3 or TRBV12-4 and TRBJ2-3; the D is unclear. Deletions cut 8 bases from V and 6 bases from J, with 15 bases between. The CDR3 length is 13 residues. The CDR3 loop reads CASSPRAWDTQYF. The CDR3 DNA sequence: TGTGCCAGCTCCCCCCGCGCTTGGGATACGCAGTATTTT.

The V gene is TRBV5-1, the J gene TRBJ2-1; D not certain. The germline V gene encodes CDR1 SGHRS and CDR2 YFSETQ. CDR3 length: 13 residues. V was cut by 0 bases and J by 6 bases, with 7 bases left in between. The CDR3 here is CASSLVASNEQFF. In nucleotides, the CDR3 is TGCGCCAGCAGCTTGGTGGCATCCAATGAGCAGTTCTTC.

This clone was seen once. The V and J genes are TRBV12-3 or TRBV12-4 and TRBJ2-7; D ambiguous. This CDR3 is 12 amino acids long. The ends were cut back, 2 bases at V and 4 bases at J, with 6 bases in the middle. The CDR3 DNA is TGTGCCAGCAGTTTAACCCAGTACGAGCAGTACTTC. It specifies CASSLTQYEQYF.

V gene TRBV19 combines with J gene TRBJ1-1; D remains ambiguous. Germline loops: CDR1 LNHDA, CDR2 SQIVND (reference sequence). This CDR3 is 11 amino acids long. The V end lost 3 bases, the J end lost 6 bases, and 5 bases lay between the germline ends. In nucleotides, the CDR3 is TGTGCCAGTAGTATTCTTTCTGAAGCTTTCTTT. Translation gives CASSILSEAFF.

This chain connects TRBV5-1 to TRBJ1-2, with D tentatively TRBD1 (5 bases). This CDR3 has 15 amino acids. Germline CDR1 SGHRS, CDR2 YFSETQ. V gave up 4 bases and J gave up 8 bases, with 21 bases separating them. CDR3: CASSRTTEPPGGYTF. Here the CDR3 DNA reads TGCGCCAGCAGCAGAACGACAGAACCCCCGGGGGGCTACACCTTC.

This rearrangement joins TRBV18 to TRBJ1-1, with D perhaps matching TRBD1 (5 bases). Germline-derived CDR1 and CDR2 are KGHSH and LQKENI. CDR3 size: 12 residues. Trimming cost V 3 bases and J 11 bases, with 13 bases left between them. The CDR3 bases are TGTGCCAGCTCACCGGGGCGGGCTGCGGCTTTCTTT. Protein product: CASSPGRAAAFF.

The chain employs TRBV4-1 and TRBJ1-1; D unresolved. CDR3 length: 15 residues. Trimming stripped 4 bases from V and 1 base from J, with 13 bases between. CDR1 and CDR2 (germline): MGHRA, YSYEKL. This CDR3 reads CASSRTFRTNTEAFF. Here the CDR3 DNA reads TGCGCCAGCAGCCGGACTTTTAGGACGAACACTGAAGCTTTCTTT.

The chain uses TRBV18 and TRBJ2-7, with D maybe TRBD1 (6 bases). The ends were cut back, 3 bases at V and 4 bases at J, with 13 bases in the middle. Germline CDR1 KGHSH, CDR2 LQKENI. The CDR3 is made up of 14 amino acids. CDR3 residues: CASSPEGVIYEQYF. The CDR3 coding sequence is TGTGCCAGCTCACCTGAGGGGGTAATATACGAGCAGTACTTC.

The CDR3 reads CASSRLAGGLDTQYF. The CDR3 DNA reads TGTGCCAGCAGCCGACTAGCGGGAGGGCTTGATACGCAGTATTTT. The V gene is TRBV7-3, the J gene TRBJ2-3, with TRBD2 matching 14 bases. The V gene end was trimmed by 5 bases and the J gene end by 6 bases; junction bases not matched to a gene: 4. The CDR3 sequence is 15 residues long. CDR1 and CDR2 (germline): SGHTA, FQGTGA.

The V and J genes are TRBV19 and TRBJ2-7; 8 positions match TRBD1. The CDR3 contains 15 residues. The germline V gene has CDR1 LNHDA and CDR2 SQIVND (reference sequence). Losses at the gene ends were 7 bases for V and 4 bases for J; bases not matched to a gene: 12. The CDR3 here is CASKAQVTGDYEQYF. CDR3 coding DNA: TGTGCCAGTAAGGCACAGGTGACAGGGGATTACGAGCAGTACTTC.

The V call is TRBV7-8, the J call TRBJ1-2; D remains unclear. In germline, CDR1 is SGHVS, CDR2 FQNEAQ. The length of the CDR3 is 13 residues. V dropped 1 base and J dropped 1 base, with 4 bases sitting between them. The CDR3 region is CASSLGGNYGYTF. As DNA, the CDR3 is TGTGCCAGCAGCTTAGGCGGTAACTATGGCTACACCTTC.

The rearrangement uses TRBV19 and TRBJ2-5; 11 nucleotides match TRBD2. Germline V gene data show CDR1 as LNHDA and CDR2 as SQIVND (reference sequence). After removal of 5 bases from V and 2 bases from J, the junction contained 10 bases not matched to a gene. The CDR3 loop spans 17 amino acids. The CDR3 bases are TGTGCCAGTAGTCCAGGACTCGGGACTAGCGGTCAAGAGACCCAGTACTTC. It specifies CASSPGLGTSGQETQYF.

The J gene is TRBJ2-3, the V gene TRBV6-6, with D perhaps being TRBD1 or TRBD2 (5 bases each). The germline gives CDR1 MNHNY, CDR2 SVGAGI (reference sequence). Trimming shortened V by 2 bases and J by 0 bases, and 9 bases separated the two germline ends. This CDR3 region has 15 residues. CDR3 sequence reads: CASSYPGTSTDTQYF. The DNA of the CDR3 is TGTGCCAGCAGTTACCCCGGGACGAGCACAGATACGCAGTATTTT.

The CDR3 DNA is TGCGCCAGCAGCCAAGACAGTGCGGACGGTTCCTACGAGCAGTACTTC. Amino acids: CASSQDSADGSYEQYF. This chain joins TRBV4-1 and TRBJ2-7, with no clear D. Between the trimmed V and J ends, which lost 0 bases and 1 base, there was a span of 13 bases. Germline V gene lookup returns CDR1 MGHRA and CDR2 YSYEKL. The CDR3 has 16 amino acids.

This chain uses TRBV30 with TRBJ1-6; the D is unclear. The CDR3 runs 13 residues. Trimming removed 0 bases from V and 4 bases from J, with 4 bases in between. Per germline, CDR1 GTSNPN and CDR2 SVGIG (reference sequence). In DNA form, the CDR3 reads TGTGCCTGGAGTGTTAGGTATAATTCACCCCTCCACTTT. This codes for CAWSVRYNSPLHF. Variable domain in full (rest from reference TRBV30 and TRBJ1-6): SQTIHQWPATLVQPVGSPLSLECTVEGTSNPNLYWYRQAAGRGLQLLFYSVGIGQISSEVPQNLSASRPQDRQFILSSKKLLLSDSGFYLCAWSVRYNSPLHFGNGTRLTVT.

V usage is TRBV5-6 and J usage is TRBJ1-1; 9 bases are shared with TRBD1. This CDR3 is built from 15 residues. The V segment lost 4 bases and the J segment 3 bases; nucleotides outside the gene matches: 7. Germline CDR1 and CDR2: SGHDT and YYEEEE. The CDR3 coding sequence is TGTGCCAGCAGCCCGGGACAGGGATTAGACACTGAAGCTTTCTTT. Its translation is CASSPGQGLDTEAFF.

The V gene is TRBV6-6, the J gene TRBJ2-3; 9 bases match TRBD2. V shed 2 bases and J 6 bases; nucleotides not matched to a gene: 6. Germline values: CDR1 MNHNY, CDR2 SVGAGI (reference sequence). The CDR3 runs 15 residues. For the CDR3, the DNA is TGTGCCAGCAGTTACGAGGTAGCGGGGGACGATACGCAGTATTTT. Its translation: CASSYEVAGDDTQYF.

This chain joins TRBV28 and TRBJ1-1, with D possibly matching TRBD1 (5 bases). CDR3 length: 15 residues. Trimming cost V 0 bases and J 1 base, with 9 bases left between them. Germline loops: CDR1 MDHEN, CDR2 SYDVKM. CDR3 DNA: TGTGCCAGCAGTTTATGGGGAGGGGAGAACACTGAAGCTTTCTTT. Protein sequence: CASSLWGGENTEAFF.

The chain links TRBV7-8 to TRBJ2-7; 7 bases map to TRBD2. Germline V gene data show CDR1 as SGHVS and CDR2 as FQNEAQ. V lost 5 bases to trimming and J lost 0 bases; unmatched junction nucleotides: 7. CDR3 length equals 15 residues. The CDR3: CASSRSGASSYEQYF. The CDR3 DNA reads as TGTGCCAGCAGCCGAAGCGGGGCTAGCTCCTACGAGCAGTACTTC.